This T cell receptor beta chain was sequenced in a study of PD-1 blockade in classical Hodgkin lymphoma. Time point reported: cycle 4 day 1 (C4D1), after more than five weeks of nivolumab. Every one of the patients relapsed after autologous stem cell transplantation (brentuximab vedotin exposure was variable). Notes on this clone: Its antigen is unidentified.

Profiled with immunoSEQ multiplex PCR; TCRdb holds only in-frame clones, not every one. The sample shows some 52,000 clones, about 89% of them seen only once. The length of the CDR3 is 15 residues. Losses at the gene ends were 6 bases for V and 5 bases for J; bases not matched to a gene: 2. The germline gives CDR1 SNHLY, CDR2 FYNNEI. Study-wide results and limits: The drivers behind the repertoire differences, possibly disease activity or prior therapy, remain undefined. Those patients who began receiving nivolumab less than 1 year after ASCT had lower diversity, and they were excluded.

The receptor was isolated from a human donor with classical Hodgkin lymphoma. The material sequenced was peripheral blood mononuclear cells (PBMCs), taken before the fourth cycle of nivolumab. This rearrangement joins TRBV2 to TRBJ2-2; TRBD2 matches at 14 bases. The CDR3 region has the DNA TGTGCCAGCAGGGGGACTAGCGGGAGTACCGGGGAGCTGTTTTTT. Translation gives CASRGTSGSTGELFF.